The clone carrying this T cell receptor (beta chain) was recorded at least ten times. What it binds is unknown. A read error may account for a junction end that differs from germline. The template for TCR beta VDJ and CDR3 sequence profiling was genomic DNA. Using its own MiXCR run on the reads, TCRdb lists one record per CDR3 protein. The sample shows about 160,000 distinct CDR3 sequences, 35% to 55% of them seen only once. The data stem from a study of CD8+CD57+ T cells in acquired aplastic anemia. About the research overall: Sorted CD4+ and CD8+ cells gave a mean 3.2 ug DNA, range about 0.19 to 27.4 ug.

General study points: The study identified about 30 CD8+ CDR3 sequences shared by patients and controls.

Germline values: CDR1 LNHNV, CDR2 YYDKDF (reference sequence). CDR3 length: 12 residues. The gene calls are TRBV15 and TRBJ1-2, with TRBD1 identical over 9 bases. The clonotype was recovered from a human donor in good health. The sequenced material came from sorted CD4+, CD8+, or CD8+CD57+ T cells (not recorded which) from PBMCs. CDR3 DNA sequence: TGTGCCACCAGCGGAGACAGGGGGTACTACACCTTC. Translating it yields CATSGDRGYYTF.